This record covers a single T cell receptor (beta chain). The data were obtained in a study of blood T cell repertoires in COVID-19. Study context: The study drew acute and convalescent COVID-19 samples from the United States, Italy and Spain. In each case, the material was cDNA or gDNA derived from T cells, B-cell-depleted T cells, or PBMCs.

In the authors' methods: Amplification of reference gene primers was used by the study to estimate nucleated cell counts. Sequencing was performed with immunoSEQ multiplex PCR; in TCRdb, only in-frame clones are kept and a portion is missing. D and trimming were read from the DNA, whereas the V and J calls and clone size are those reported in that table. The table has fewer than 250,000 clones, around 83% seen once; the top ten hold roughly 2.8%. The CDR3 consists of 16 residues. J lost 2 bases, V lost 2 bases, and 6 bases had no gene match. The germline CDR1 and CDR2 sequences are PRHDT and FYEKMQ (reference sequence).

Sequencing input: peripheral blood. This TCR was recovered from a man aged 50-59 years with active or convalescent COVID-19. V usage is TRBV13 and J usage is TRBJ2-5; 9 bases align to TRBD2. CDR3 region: CASSLHSGGSQETQYF. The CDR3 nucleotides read TGTGCCAGCAGCTTACATAGCGGGGGCTCACAAGAGACCCAGTACTTC.